This is a list of T cell receptor beta chains from one sample in a study of shared clonotypes between healthy human individuals. The protocol was immunoSEQ multiplex PCR, while the TCRdb copy is restricted to in-frame clones and leaves out a portion. Here the sample spans about 2.3 million clones, 93% being singletons. Sample: naive CD4+ T cells from PBMCs. The receptors were gathered from a young man in good health. Some clones in this sample may be carry-over from other donors' samples. Both conserved end residues are part of each CDR3. Fields, in order: clone size, D gene, CDR3 length, J gene, V gene, CDR3 DNA, CDR3 protein. A D gene is named only where the DNA matches it firmly. Clone size is stated in some rows and not others, as once, few, many or a class when expanded.

clone size: NA; D gene: TRBD2; CDR3 length: 18; J gene: TRBJ2-2; V gene: TRBV9; CDR3 DNA: TGTGCCAGCAGCGTAGGGCTAGCGGGAGTGGCGAACACCGGGGAGCTGTTTTTT; CDR3 protein: CASSVGLAGVANTGELFF
clone size: NA; D gene: NA; CDR3 length: 14; J gene: TRBJ2-7; V gene: TRBV28; CDR3 DNA: TGTGCCAGCAGAAAAGCTCTGGACAGCCGAGAGCAGTACTTC; CDR3 protein: CASRKALDSREQYF
clone size: NA; D gene: NA; CDR3 length: 15; J gene: TRBJ2-1; V gene: TRBV11-3; CDR3 DNA: TGTGCCAGCAGTAACCCCGGGAGCGCATACAATGAGCAGTTCTTC; CDR3 protein: CASSNPGSAYNEQFF
clone size: NA; D gene: NA; CDR3 length: 13; J gene: TRBJ1-1; V gene: TRBV28; CDR3 DNA: TGTGCCAGCAGTCCCCTACTACAGGGTAAAGCTTTCTTT; CDR3 protein: CASSPLLQGKAFF
clone size: NA; D gene: NA; CDR3 length: 14; J gene: TRBJ2-5; V gene: TRBV25-1; CDR3 DNA: TGTGCCAGCAGTGAAGCAGGGTACCAAGAGACCCAGTACTTC; CDR3 protein: CASSEAGYQETQYF
clone size: NA; D gene: NA; CDR3 length: 18; J gene: TRBJ2-5; V gene: TRBV19; CDR3 DNA: TGTGCCAGTAGCCCTCAACCCCGGGACATTTTTTACCAAGAGACCCAGTACTTC; CDR3 protein: CASSPQPRDIFYQETQYF
clone size: NA; D gene: NA; CDR3 length: 14; J gene: TRBJ1-2; V gene: TRBV7-9; CDR3 DNA: TGTGCCAGCAGCTTAGGGGGGCCTGGCTATGGCTACACCTTC; CDR3 protein: CASSLGGPGYGYTF
clone size: NA; D gene: NA; CDR3 length: 12; J gene: TRBJ1-1; V gene: TRBV29-1; CDR3 DNA: TGCAGCGTTGACAGGGTGGGAACTGAAGCTTTCTTT; CDR3 protein: CSVDRVGTEAFF
clone size: NA; D gene: NA; CDR3 length: 15; J gene: TRBJ2-5; V gene: TRBV5-1; CDR3 DNA: TGCGCCAGCAGTGAGAATACATTAGGTGGAGAGACCCAGTACTTC; CDR3 protein: CASSENTLGGETQYF
clone size: NA; D gene: NA; CDR3 length: 12; J gene: TRBJ2-7; V gene: TRBV30; CDR3 DNA: TGTGCCTGGAGTGACCCCGGCTACGAGCAGTACTTC; CDR3 protein: CAWSDPGYEQYF
clone size: NA; D gene: NA; CDR3 length: 13; J gene: TRBJ1-5; V gene: TRBV2; CDR3 DNA: TGTGCTAGCGGCAGGGAGAGCAATCAGCCCCAGCATTTT; CDR3 protein: CASGRESNQPQHF
clone size: NA; D gene: TRBD1; CDR3 length: 13; J gene: TRBJ1-1; V gene: TRBV11-3; CDR3 DNA: TGTGCCAGCAGCTCTGGACAGGGGGCGGAAGCTTTCTTT; CDR3 protein: CASSSGQGAEAFF
clone size: NA; D gene: NA; CDR3 length: 16; J gene: TRBJ1-3; V gene: TRBV5-6; CDR3 DNA: TGTGCCAGCGCCTTTCGATTCGGGGGGGCTGGAAACACCATATATTTT; CDR3 protein: CASAFRFGGAGNTIYF
clone size: NA; D gene: NA; CDR3 length: 11; J gene: TRBJ2-3; V gene: TRBV20-1; CDR3 DNA: TGCGGAAGTGCGGGCACAGATACGCAGTATTTT; CDR3 protein: CGSAGTDTQYF
clone size: NA; D gene: NA; CDR3 length: 12; J gene: TRBJ2-2; V gene: TRBV7-7; CDR3 DNA: TGTGCCAGCAGCTCCCCGGCAGGGGAGCTGTTTTTT; CDR3 protein: CASSSPAGELFF
clone size: few; D gene: NA; CDR3 length: 14; J gene: TRBJ1-4; V gene: TRBV7-6; CDR3 DNA: TGTGCCAGCAGCTTAGTGGGACTAGATGAAAAACTGTTTTTT; CDR3 protein: CASSLVGLDEKLFF
clone size: once; D gene: NA; CDR3 length: 12; J gene: TRBJ1-2; V gene: TRBV11-2; CDR3 DNA: TGTGCCAGCAGCTGGGACCTCTATGGCTACACCTTC; CDR3 protein: CASSWDLYGYTF
clone size: NA; D gene: NA; CDR3 length: 13; J gene: TRBJ1-2; V gene: TRBV11-2; CDR3 DNA: TGTGCCAGCAGCTCGATAAGGGACCCAATCTACACCTTC; CDR3 protein: CASSSIRDPIYTF
clone size: NA; D gene: TRBD2; CDR3 length: 18; J gene: TRBJ2-3; V gene: TRBV10-3; CDR3 DNA: TGTGCCATCAGTTCCGGGACTAGCGGGGGAGGACCTACAGATACGCAGTATTTT; CDR3 protein: CAISSGTSGGGPTDTQYF
clone size: NA; D gene: NA; CDR3 length: 14; J gene: TRBJ2-2; V gene: TRBV18; CDR3 DNA: TGTGCCAGCTCACCACCCGCAGACACCGGGGAGCTGTTTTTT; CDR3 protein: CASSPPADTGELFF
clone size: NA; D gene: NA; CDR3 length: 14; J gene: TRBJ1-6; V gene: TRBV27; CDR3 DNA: TGTGCCAGCAGTTTTGTTGACATGAATTCACCCCTCCACTTT; CDR3 protein: CASSFVDMNSPLHF
clone size: NA; D gene: NA; CDR3 length: 16; J gene: TRBJ2-1; V gene: TRBV28; CDR3 DNA: TGTGCCAGCACCCAATGGACCCTGATCTCCTACAATGAGCAGTTCTTC; CDR3 protein: CASTQWTLISYNEQFF
clone size: NA; D gene: TRBD2; CDR3 length: 17; J gene: TRBJ2-3; V gene: TRBV9; CDR3 DNA: TGTGCCAGCAGCGTAAGAAGCGGGAGGGCTTCTCCAGATACGCAGTATTTT; CDR3 protein: CASSVRSGRASPDTQYF
clone size: once; D gene: NA; CDR3 length: 12; J gene: TRBJ1-5; V gene: TRBV28; CDR3 DNA: TGTGCCGCAGGGGTGGGCAATCAGCCCCAGCATTTT; CDR3 protein: CAAGVGNQPQHF
clone size: NA; D gene: NA; CDR3 length: 16; J gene: TRBJ1-1; V gene: TRBV14; CDR3 DNA: TGTGCCAGCAGCCAAGAGCGCTGGCCCATGAACACTGAAGCTTTCTTT; CDR3 protein: CASSQERWPMNTEAFF
clone size: NA; D gene: NA; CDR3 length: 15; J gene: TRBJ1-5; V gene: TRBV6-5; CDR3 DNA: TGTGCCAGCAGTTACTCTGGCAGGGAAAATCAGCCCCAGCATTTT; CDR3 protein: CASSYSGRENQPQHF
clone size: few; D gene: NA; CDR3 length: 13; J gene: TRBJ2-2; V gene: TRBV9; CDR3 DNA: TGTGCCAGCAGCGTAGTCAGCACCGGGGAGCTGTTTTTT; CDR3 protein: CASSVVSTGELFF
clone size: NA; D gene: NA; CDR3 length: 11; J gene: TRBJ1-1; V gene: TRBV28; CDR3 DNA: TGTGCCAGCAGTTTAGCCCATGAAGCTTTCTTT; CDR3 protein: CASSLAHEAFF
clone size: NA; D gene: NA; CDR3 length: 14; J gene: TRBJ1-5; V gene: TRBV7-9; CDR3 DNA: TGTGCCAGCAGCTTAGGGGGAGGGAATCAGCCCCAGCATTTT; CDR3 protein: CASSLGGGNQPQHF
clone size: NA; D gene: NA; CDR3 length: 16; J gene: TRBJ2-1; V gene: TRBV28; CDR3 DNA: TGTGCCAGCAGTGCCATTAGAGGGAGGTACTACAATGAGCAGTTCTTC; CDR3 protein: CASSAIRGRYYNEQFF
clone size: NA; D gene: NA; CDR3 length: 14; J gene: TRBJ2-7; V gene: TRBV25-1; CDR3 DNA: TGTGCCAGTAGTAGGGACGGGAGCTCCTACGAGCAGTACTTC; CDR3 protein: CASSRDGSSYEQYF
clone size: once; D gene: NA; CDR3 length: 14; J gene: TRBJ2-7; V gene: TRBV5-4; CDR3 DNA: TGTGCCAGCAGAGTGGGGCTAGGCACCTACGAGCAGTACTTC; CDR3 protein: CASRVGLGTYEQYF
clone size: NA; D gene: TRBD2; CDR3 length: 17; J gene: TRBJ2-5; V gene: TRBV5-6; CDR3 DNA: TGTGCCAGCAGCCCCGGTTTGGGGACTACCCTCCAAGAGACCCAGTACTTC; CDR3 protein: CASSPGLGTTLQETQYF
clone size: NA; D gene: NA; CDR3 length: 20; J gene: TRBJ2-3; V gene: TRBV7-8; CDR3 DNA: TGTGCCAGCAGCCATCCGAAGGCTTCGGCCACGACGATTTGGACAGATACGCAGTATTTT; CDR3 protein: CASSHPKASATTIWTDTQYF
clone size: NA; D gene: NA; CDR3 length: 12; J gene: TRBJ2-1; V gene: TRBV30; CDR3 DNA: TGTGCCCACCTTGGGGGGTACAATGAGCAGTTCTTC; CDR3 protein: CAHLGGYNEQFF
clone size: NA; D gene: NA; CDR3 length: 13; J gene: TRBJ1-2; V gene: TRBV19; CDR3 DNA: TGTGCCAGTAGTATAGAGTCCTACTATGGCTACACCTTC; CDR3 protein: CASSIESYYGYTF
clone size: NA; D gene: NA; CDR3 length: 11; J gene: TRBJ1-2; V gene: TRBV2; CDR3 DNA: TGTGCCAGCAGGACAGACCCTCGCTACACCTTC; CDR3 protein: CASRTDPRYTF
clone size: NA; D gene: TRBD2; CDR3 length: 13; J gene: TRBJ2-7; V gene: TRBV7-3; CDR3 DNA: TGTGCCAGCAGCCCTGGGGGGGTTTACGAGCAGTACTTC; CDR3 protein: CASSPGGVYEQYF
clone size: NA; D gene: NA; CDR3 length: 14; J gene: TRBJ2-1; V gene: TRBV11-3; CDR3 DNA: TGTGCCAGCAGCCCCGGCGCAGACAACAATGAGCAGTTCTTC; CDR3 protein: CASSPGADNNEQFF
clone size: NA; D gene: NA; CDR3 length: 15; J gene: TRBJ2-3; V gene: TRBV19; CDR3 DNA: TGTGCCAGTAAACAGGGCCCTACTAGCACAGATACGCAGTATTTT; CDR3 protein: CASKQGPTSTDTQYF
clone size: NA; D gene: NA; CDR3 length: 15; J gene: TRBJ2-3; V gene: TRBV6-1; CDR3 DNA: TGTGCCAGCAGTGAAACGTTGGTCCGAACAGATACGCAGTATTTT; CDR3 protein: CASSETLVRTDTQYF
clone size: NA; D gene: TRBD1; CDR3 length: 15; J gene: TRBJ2-3; V gene: TRBV7-8; CDR3 DNA: TGTGCCAGCAGCGGTGACAGGGTTATAACAGATACGCAGTATTTT; CDR3 protein: CASSGDRVITDTQYF
clone size: NA; D gene: NA; CDR3 length: 13; J gene: TRBJ2-2; V gene: TRBV5-1; CDR3 DNA: TGCGCCAGCAGCTTGGACCACACCGGGGAGCTGTTTTTT; CDR3 protein: CASSLDHTGELFF
clone size: NA; D gene: TRBD2; CDR3 length: 14; J gene: TRBJ2-7; V gene: TRBV6-1; CDR3 DNA: TGTGCCAGCAGATTAGCGGGGGCTCCTAGGGAGCAGTACTTC; CDR3 protein: CASRLAGAPREQYF
clone size: NA; D gene: NA; CDR3 length: 14; J gene: TRBJ1-1; V gene: TRBV28; CDR3 DNA: TGTGCCAGCAGTTACAGGAGTGTGAACACTGAAGCTTTCTTT; CDR3 protein: CASSYRSVNTEAFF